Listed here are 10 T cell receptor beta chains from one sample, sequenced in a study of human T cells and chemical hapten exposure. TCRdb reanalysed the RACE reads using MiXCR and keeps one entry per CDR3 protein. The sample shows about 250,000 distinct CDR3 sequences, just under 8% of them seen only once. As for time point: pre-sensitization, week 0. The treatment denotes: therapeutic diphenylcyclopropenone sensitization with weekly scalp DPC. This material consisted of whole blood, taken in connection with sensitization to the hapten diphenylcyclopropenone (DPC). All receptors come from a man younger than 35 with alopecia areata. Some clones in this sample may be carry-over from other donors' samples.

The rearrangement joins TRBV10-3 to TRBJ2-5, with TRBD2 identical over 8 bases. Per germline, CDR1 ENHRY and CDR2 SYGVKD. The CDR3 has 14 amino acids. V dropped 2 bases and J dropped 5; count of bases not matched to a gene: 4. The CDR3 region is CAISEIAGGETQYF. CDR3 DNA sequence: TGTGCCATCAGTGAGATCGCGGGAGGTGAGACCCAGTACTTC.

This clonotype was seen more than once but under ten times. V and J are TRBV4-3 and TRBJ2-5, with 7 bases lining up with TRBD1. V gave up 0 bases and J gave up 5 bases; unmatched junction bases: 9. This CDR3 region has 16 residues. Germline assignment: CDR1 LGHNA and CDR2 YSLEER. The DNA of the CDR3 is TGCGCCAGCAGCCAAGATCTGGCTACAGGGGAGGAGACCCAGTACTTC. Translated: CASSQDLATGEETQYF.

This clonotype was detected only a few times. The chain recombines TRBV4-3 with TRBJ2-5; 9 bases line up with TRBD2. Per germline, CDR1 LGHNA and CDR2 YSLEER. The CDR3 runs to 16 residues. V shed 1 base, J shed 1 base, and the junction held 4 bases outside the gene matches. The CDR3 protein is CASSQVNSGGQETQYF. The CDR3, as DNA: TGCGCCAGCAGCCAAGTTAATAGCGGGGGCCAAGAGACCCAGTACTTC.

There are a few counts of this clonotype. J is TRBJ2-2 and V is TRBV5-1; D is unresolved. This CDR3 region has 14 residues. Between the trimmed V and J ends, which lost 4 bases and 3 bases, there was a span of 10 bases. CDR1 is SGHRS and CDR2 is YFSETQ in the germline V gene. The CDR3 here is CASSPPVDTGELFF. The CDR3 DNA sequence: TGCGCCAGCAGCCCCCCCGTTGACACCGGGGAGCTGTTTTTT.

This clonotype was picked up a small number of times. The chain has TRBV7-9 and TRBJ2-1, with TRBD2 identical over 12 bases. This CDR3 region has 15 residues. The trim removed 4 bases at V and 6 bases at J, leaving 4 bases unmatched. CDR1 is SEHNR and CDR2 is FQNEAQ in the germline V gene (reference sequence). The CDR3 DNA follows: TGTGCCAGCAGCTCCACTAGCGGGGGGACCAATGAGCAGTTCTTC. Protein: CASSSTSGGTNEQFF.

This clonotype was detected a few times. V is TRBV7-9 and J is TRBJ2-2, with 8 positions matching TRBD2. After removal of 5 bases from V and 4 bases from J, the junction contained 9 bases not matched to a gene. Germline values: CDR1 SEHNR, CDR2 FQNEAQ (reference sequence). The CDR3 is made up of 16 amino acids. The CDR3 is CASSTERGSSTGELFF. The CDR3 bases are TGTGCCAGCAGCACGGAGCGGGGGTCGAGCACCGGGGAGCTGTTTTTT.

J is TRBJ1-5 and V is TRBV5-1; 9 bases match TRBD1. Germline-derived CDR1 and CDR2 are SGHRS and YFSETQ. With V trimmed by 3 bases and J by 7 bases, 5 bases remained unmatched. This CDR3 is 14 amino acids long. CDR3 in amino acids: CASSWTGVGQPQHF. CDR3 sequence (DNA): TGCGCCAGCAGCTGGACAGGGGTGGGACAGCCCCAGCATTTT. Based on the CDR3 plus reference TRBV5-1 and TRBJ1-5, the full variable domain is KAGVTQTPRYLIKTRGQQVTLSCSPISGHRSVSWYQQTPGQGLQFLFEYFSETQRNKGNFPGRFSGRQFSNSRSEMNVSTLELGDSALYLCASSWTGVGQPQHFGDGTRLSIL.

This clonotype was recorded many times. The chain combines TRBV11-1 with TRBJ1-5; D is unclear. Germline V CDR1 and CDR2: SGHAT, FQDESV (reference sequence). This CDR3 has 17 residues. V was shortened by 7 bases and J by 4 bases, with 23 bases between the two germline ends. CDR3 amino acids: CASNYGPLLESNQPQHF. The CDR3 nucleotides are TGTGCCAGCAACTACGGACCCCTCCTCGAATCTAATCAGCCCCAGCATTTT. Drawing the rest from reference TRBV11-1 and TRBJ1-5, the complete variable domain is EAEVAQSPRYKITEKSQAVAFWCDPISGHATLYWYRQILGQGPELLVQFQDESVVDDSQLPKDRFSAERLKGVDSTLKIQPAELGDSAMYLCASNYGPLLESNQPQHFGDGTRLSIL.

The chain carries TRBV18 and TRBJ1-6, with D possibly being TRBD1 (6 bases). This CDR3 has 16 residues. V was pared by 1 base and J by 7 bases, with 14 bases between. CDR1 is KGHSH and CDR2 is LQKENI in the germline V gene. CDR3 sequence reads: CASSPLRGQLNSPLHF. The DNA of the CDR3 is TGTGCCAGCTCACCACTTCGTGGACAGCTAAATTCACCCCTCCACTTT.

This clonotype has ten or more counts. The chain joins TRBV29-1 to TRBJ1-1; 8 nucleotides line up with TRBD1. CDR1 is SQVTM and CDR2 is ANQGSEA in the germline V gene. Losses at the gene ends were 5 bases for V and 0 bases for J; bases not matched to a gene: 2. This CDR3 region has 13 residues. CDR3 sequence: CSVTTGVNTEAFF. CDR3 bases: TGCAGCGTTACGACAGGGGTGAACACTGAAGCTTTCTTT.